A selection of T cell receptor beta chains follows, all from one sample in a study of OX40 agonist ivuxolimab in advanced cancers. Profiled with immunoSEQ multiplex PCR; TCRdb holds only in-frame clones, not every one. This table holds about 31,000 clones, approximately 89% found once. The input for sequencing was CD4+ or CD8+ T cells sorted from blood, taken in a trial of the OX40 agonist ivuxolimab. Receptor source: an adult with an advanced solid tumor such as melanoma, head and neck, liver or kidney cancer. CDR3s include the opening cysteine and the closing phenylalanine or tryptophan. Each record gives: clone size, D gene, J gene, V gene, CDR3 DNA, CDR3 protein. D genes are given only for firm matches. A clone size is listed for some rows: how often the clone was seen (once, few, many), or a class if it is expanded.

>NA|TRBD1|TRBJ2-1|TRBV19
TGTGCCAGTAGTAGACAGGGGGCGAGGACAATGGTAAATGAGCAGTTCTTC
CASSRQGARTMVNEQFF
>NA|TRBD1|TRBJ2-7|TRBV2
TGTGCCAGCAGTAGGGACAGGGCCATGGCCTACGAGCAGTACTTC
CASSRDRAMAYEQYF
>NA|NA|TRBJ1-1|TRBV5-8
TGTGCCAGCAGCTTGGCCGGGGGAATCACTGAAGCTTTCTTT
CASSLAGGITEAFF
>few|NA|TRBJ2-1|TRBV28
TGTGCCAGCAGTCCACTGGCCGGGACACCATACAATGAGCAGTTCTTC
CASSPLAGTPYNEQFF
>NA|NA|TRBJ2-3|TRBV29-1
TGCAGCGTTGACAGTACAGATACGCAGTATTTT
CSVDSTDTQYF
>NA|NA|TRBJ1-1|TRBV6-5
TGTGCCAGCAGTTACCGAGGGAGAGTAGCTTTCTTT
CASSYRGRVAFF
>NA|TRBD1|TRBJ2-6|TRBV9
TGTGCCAGCAGCGCCGAGGGGGCGGGGGCCAACGTCCTGACTTTC
CASSAEGAGANVLTF
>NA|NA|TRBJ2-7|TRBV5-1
TGCGCCAGCAGCTTGGAGGGGGGGAACGAGCAGTACTTC
CASSLEGGNEQYF
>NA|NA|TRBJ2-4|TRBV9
TGTGCCAGCAGCGTAGGAGGGGCCAAAAACATTCAGTACTTC
CASSVGGAKNIQYF
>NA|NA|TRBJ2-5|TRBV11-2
TGTGCCAGCAGCTGGAACAGGGACGCCGAGACCCAGTACTTC
CASSWNRDAETQYF
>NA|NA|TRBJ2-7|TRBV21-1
TGTGCCAGCAGCAAAGTCGGTCTGATAGGGGTCTGCCACTACGAGCAGTACTTC
CASSKVGLIGVCHYEQYF
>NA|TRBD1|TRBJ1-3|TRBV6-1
TGTGCCAGCAGTTTGCAGGGGGACTCTGGAAACACCATATATTTT
CASSLQGDSGNTIYF
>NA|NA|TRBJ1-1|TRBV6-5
TGTGCCAGCAGAGAACCACAGGGAGCTGGGGAAGCTTTCTTT
CASREPQGAGEAFF
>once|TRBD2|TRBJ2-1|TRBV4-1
TGCGCCAGCAGCCTGCTAGGGACTAGCGGAAATTACAATGAGCAGTTCTTC
CASSLLGTSGNYNEQFF
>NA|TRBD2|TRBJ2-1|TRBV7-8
TGTGCCAGCAGCGGGGGGACTAGCGGAACTTACAATGAGCAGTTCTTC
CASSGGTSGTYNEQFF
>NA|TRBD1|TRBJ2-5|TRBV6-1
TGTGCCAGCAGTGTCAACAGGGGGTTTCAAGAGACCCAGTACTTC
CASSVNRGFQETQYF
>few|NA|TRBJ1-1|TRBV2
TGTGCCAGCAGTGGAGTAGGTGACATGAACACTGAAGCTTTCTTT
CASSGVGDMNTEAFF
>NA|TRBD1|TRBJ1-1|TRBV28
TGTGCCAGCAGTTTACTACCGACAGGGGCTCAGAACACTGAAGCTTTCTTT
CASSLLPTGAQNTEAFF
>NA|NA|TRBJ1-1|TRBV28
TGTGCCGCCACAGGGTCAAGAGACACTGAAGCTTTCTTT
CAATGSRDTEAFF
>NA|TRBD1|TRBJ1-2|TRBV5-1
TGCGCCAGCAGCTTGATGGGACAGGGCGTCTATGGCTACACCTTC
CASSLMGQGVYGYTF
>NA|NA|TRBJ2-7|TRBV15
TGTGCCACCAGCAGAGATCAGGGGCCCTACGAGCAGTACTTC
CATSRDQGPYEQYF
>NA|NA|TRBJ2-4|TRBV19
TGTGCCAGTAGTGACAGGCCCGAGAATACAAACATTCAGTACTTC
CASSDRPENTNIQYF
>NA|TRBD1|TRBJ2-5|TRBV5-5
TGTGCCAGCAGCTCAAGACAGGGGCAAGAGACCCAGTACTTC
CASSSRQGQETQYF
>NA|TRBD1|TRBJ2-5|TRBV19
TGTGCCAGTAGTTGGACAGGGGGCGGAGAGACCCAGTACTTC
CASSWTGGGETQYF
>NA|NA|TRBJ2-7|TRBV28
TGTGCCAGCAGTTTATCGGACAGAACCTACGAGCAGTACTTC
CASSLSDRTYEQYF
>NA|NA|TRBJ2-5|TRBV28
TGTGCCAGCACCTCCGGGGGCGGGGAGACCCAGTACTTC
CASTSGGGETQYF
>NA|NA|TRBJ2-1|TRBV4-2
TGTGCCAGCAGCCAAGATTTGGCTAAGAAACAGTTCTTC
CASSQDLAKKQFF
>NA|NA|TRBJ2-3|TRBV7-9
TGTGCCAGCAGCTTTAGCACAGATACGCAGTATTTT
CASSFSTDTQYF
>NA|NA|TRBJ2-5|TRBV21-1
TGTGCCAGCAGTACTGACAGGGTCCAAGAGACCCAGTACTTC
CASSTDRVQETQYF
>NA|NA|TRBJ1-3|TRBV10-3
TGTGCCATCAGTGAGGGCAGCCCTGGAAACACCATATATTTT
CAISEGSPGNTIYF
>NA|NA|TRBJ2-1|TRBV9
TGTGCCAGCAGCGTAGGACTAAGAGGTGAGCAGTTCTTC
CASSVGLRGEQFF
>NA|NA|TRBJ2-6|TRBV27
TGTGCCAGCAGTCGAGGGAGTTACACTGGGGCCAACGTCCTGACTTTC
CASSRGSYTGANVLTF
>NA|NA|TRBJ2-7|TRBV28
TGTGCCAGCAGTACCGGGACACCAGCGTCCTACGAGCAGTACTTC
CASSTGTPASYEQYF
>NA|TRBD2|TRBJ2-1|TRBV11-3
TGTGCCAGCAGCTTAGAAGGACTAGCGGGAGATGAGCAGTTCTTC
CASSLEGLAGDEQFF
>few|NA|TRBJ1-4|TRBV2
TGTGCCAGCAGCCCCCTGGGGGGGATAGCCGGGGAAAAACTGTTTTTT
CASSPLGGIAGEKLFF
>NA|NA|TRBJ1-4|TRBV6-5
TGTGCCAGCAGTTCAGTGCCTACAATCAATGAAAAACTGTTTTTT
CASSSVPTINEKLFF
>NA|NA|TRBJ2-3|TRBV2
TGTGCCAGCAGTGTAACAAGGGTGGCAGATACGCAGTATTTT
CASSVTRVADTQYF
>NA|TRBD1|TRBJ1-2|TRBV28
TGTGCCAGCAGTCAACATCGGACAGGGGGCAGCTATGGCTACACCTTC
CASSQHRTGGSYGYTF
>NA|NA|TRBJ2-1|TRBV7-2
TGTGCCAGCAGCTTAGACGGTTTGAGTTACAATGAGCAGTTCTTC
CASSLDGLSYNEQFF
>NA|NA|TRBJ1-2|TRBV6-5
TGTGCCGTAGGTAGGGGCCATAACCTCTATGGCTACACCTTC
CAVGRGHNLYGYTF
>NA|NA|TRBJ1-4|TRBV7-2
TGTGCCACCCGGCAGGAGAATGAAAAACTGTTTTTT
CATRQENEKLFF
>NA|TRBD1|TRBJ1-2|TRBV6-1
TGTGCCAGCAGTCAGGACAGGGATGGCTATGGCTACACCTTC
CASSQDRDGYGYTF
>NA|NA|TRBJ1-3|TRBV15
TGTGCCACCAGCAGAGATTACGCGATCTCTGGAAACACCATATATTTT
CATSRDYAISGNTIYF
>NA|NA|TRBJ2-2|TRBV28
TGTGCCAGCAGTTTTCGCAGGGCGACGAACACCGGGGAGCTGTTTTTT
CASSFRRATNTGELFF
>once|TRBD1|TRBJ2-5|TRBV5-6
TGTGCCAGCAGCACCCGGAAGACAGGGGGCTGGGAGACCCAGTACTTC
CASSTRKTGGWETQYF
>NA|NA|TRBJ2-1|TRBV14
TGTGCCAGCAGCCAAGATATAGCACGGTTCTTC
CASSQDIARFF
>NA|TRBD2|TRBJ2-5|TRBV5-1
TGCGCCAGCAGCTTGGTAGCGGGAGGGCTATTAGAGACCCAGTACTTC
CASSLVAGGLLETQYF
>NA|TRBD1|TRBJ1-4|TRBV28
TGTGCCAGCGCCACGGGACAGGGGATTGCAACTAATGAAAAACTGTTTTTT
CASATGQGIATNEKLFF
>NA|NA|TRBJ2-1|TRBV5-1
TGCGCCAGCAGCCCCGAGGGGTTCGCCTACAATGAGCAGTTCTTC
CASSPEGFAYNEQFF
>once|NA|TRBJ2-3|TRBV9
TGTGCCAGCAGCGTAGCGGCAGGGGATACGCAGTATTTT
CASSVAAGDTQYF
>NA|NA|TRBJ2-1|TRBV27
TGTGCCAGCAGCACATCCAGTGCGAGGGGGCAGTTCTTC
CASSTSSARGQFF
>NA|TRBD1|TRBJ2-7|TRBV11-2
TGTGCCAGCAGCTTACAGATCGTACAGGGGTCCTACGAGCAGTACTTC
CASSLQIVQGSYEQYF
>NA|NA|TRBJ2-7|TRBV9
TGTGCCAGCAGCGTAGGAGAGTCGGGAGTGCTCTCCTACGAGCAGTACTTC
CASSVGESGVLSYEQYF
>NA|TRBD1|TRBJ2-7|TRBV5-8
TGTGCCAGCAGCTTGAGACAGGGATTATTCTACGAGCAGTACTTC
CASSLRQGLFYEQYF
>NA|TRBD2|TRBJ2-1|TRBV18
TGTGCCAGCTCACCTTCGGGGGTAGCGGGAGGAAGCTCCTACAATGAGCAGTTCTTC
CASSPSGVAGGSSYNEQFF
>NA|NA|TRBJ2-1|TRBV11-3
TGTGCCAGCAGCTTACAGGGTTCCTACAATGAGCAGTTCTTC
CASSLQGSYNEQFF
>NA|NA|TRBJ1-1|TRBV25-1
TGTGCCAGCAGTCGTACAGGTGGGTGGAACACTGAAGCTTTCTTT
CASSRTGGWNTEAFF
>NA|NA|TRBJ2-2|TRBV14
TGTGCCAGCAGCCACAGAGTCACCGGGGAGCTGTTTTTT
CASSHRVTGELFF